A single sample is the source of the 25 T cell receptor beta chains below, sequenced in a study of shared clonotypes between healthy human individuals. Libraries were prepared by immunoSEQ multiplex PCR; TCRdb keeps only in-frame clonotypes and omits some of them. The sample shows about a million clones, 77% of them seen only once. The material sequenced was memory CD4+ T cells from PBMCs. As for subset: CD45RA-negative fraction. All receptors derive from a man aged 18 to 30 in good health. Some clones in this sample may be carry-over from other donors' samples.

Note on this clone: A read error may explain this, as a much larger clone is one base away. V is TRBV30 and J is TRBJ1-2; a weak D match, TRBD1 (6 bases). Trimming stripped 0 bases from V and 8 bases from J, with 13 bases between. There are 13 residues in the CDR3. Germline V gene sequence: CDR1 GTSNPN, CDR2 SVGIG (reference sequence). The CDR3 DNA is TGTGCCTGGAGTGTAGGACAGTGGGGAGGCTACACCTTC. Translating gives CAWSVGQWGGYTF.

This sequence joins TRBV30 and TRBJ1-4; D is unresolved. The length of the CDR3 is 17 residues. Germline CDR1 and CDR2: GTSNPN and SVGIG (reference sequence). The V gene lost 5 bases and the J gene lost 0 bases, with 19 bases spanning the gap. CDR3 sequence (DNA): TGTGCCTGGGGTGGAGCACGGACGGATGCAACTAATGAAAAACTGTTTTTT. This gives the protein CAWGGARTDATNEKLFF.

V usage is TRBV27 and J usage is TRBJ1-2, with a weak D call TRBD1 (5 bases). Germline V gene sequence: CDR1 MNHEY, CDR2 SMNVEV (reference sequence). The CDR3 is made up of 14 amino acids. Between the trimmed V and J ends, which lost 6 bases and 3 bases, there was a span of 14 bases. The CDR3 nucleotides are TGTGCCAGCAGGAGGGTGGGAGGGGACTATGGCTACACCTTC. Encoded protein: CASRRVGGDYGYTF.

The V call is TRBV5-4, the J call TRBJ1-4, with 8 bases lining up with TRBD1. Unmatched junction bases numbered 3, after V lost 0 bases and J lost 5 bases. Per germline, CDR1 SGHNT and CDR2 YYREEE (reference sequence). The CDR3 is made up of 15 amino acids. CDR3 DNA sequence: TGTGCCAGCAGCTTGGTACAGGGGGGAAATGAAAAACTGTTTTTT. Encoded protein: CASSLVQGGNEKLFF.

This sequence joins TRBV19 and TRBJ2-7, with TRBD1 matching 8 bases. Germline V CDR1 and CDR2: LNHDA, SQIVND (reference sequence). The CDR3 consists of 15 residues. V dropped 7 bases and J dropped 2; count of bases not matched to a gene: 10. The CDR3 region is CASKSRAGGAYEQYF. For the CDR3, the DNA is TGTGCCAGTAAAAGTCGGGCAGGGGGCGCCTACGAGCAGTACTTC. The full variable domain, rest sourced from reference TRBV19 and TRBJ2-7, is DGGITQSPKYLFRKEGQNVTLSCEQNLNHDAMYWYRQDPGQGLRLIYYSQIVNDFQKGDIAEGYSVSREKKESFPLTVTSAQKNPTAFYLCASKSRAGGAYEQYFGPGTRLTVT.

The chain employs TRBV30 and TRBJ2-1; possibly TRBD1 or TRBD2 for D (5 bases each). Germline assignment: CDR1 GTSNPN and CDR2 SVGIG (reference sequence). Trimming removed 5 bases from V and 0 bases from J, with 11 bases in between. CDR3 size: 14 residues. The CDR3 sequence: CAWRGPSSYNEQFF. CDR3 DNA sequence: TGTGCCTGGCGGGGCCCGAGCTCCTACAATGAGCAGTTCTTC.

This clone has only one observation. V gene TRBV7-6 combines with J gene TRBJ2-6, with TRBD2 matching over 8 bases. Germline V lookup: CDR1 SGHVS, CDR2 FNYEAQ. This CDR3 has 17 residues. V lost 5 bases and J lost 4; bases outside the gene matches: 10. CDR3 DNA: TGTGCCAGCAGCCTAGGCGGGGGGAGGCGCGGGGCCAACGTCCTGACTTTC. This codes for CASSLGGGRRGANVLTF.

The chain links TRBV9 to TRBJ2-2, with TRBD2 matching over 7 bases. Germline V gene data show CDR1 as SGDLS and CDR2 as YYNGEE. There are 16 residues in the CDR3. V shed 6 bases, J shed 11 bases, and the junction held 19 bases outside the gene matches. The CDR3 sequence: CASNHGTTNTPGELFF. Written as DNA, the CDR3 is TGTGCCAGCAATCATGGGACTACCAACACACCGGGAGAGCTGTTTTTT.

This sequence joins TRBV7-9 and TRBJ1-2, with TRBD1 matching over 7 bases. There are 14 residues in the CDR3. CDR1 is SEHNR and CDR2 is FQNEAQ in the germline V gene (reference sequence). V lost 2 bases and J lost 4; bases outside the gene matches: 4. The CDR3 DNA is TGTGCCAGCAGCTTACTTCGACAGGGCTATGGCTACACCTTC. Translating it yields CASSLLRQGYGYTF. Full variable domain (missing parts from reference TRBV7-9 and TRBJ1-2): DTGVSQNPRHKITKRGQNVTFRCDPISEHNRLYWYRQTLGQGPEFLTYFQNEAQLEKSRLLSDRFSAERPKGSFSTLEIQRTEQGDSAMYLCASSLLRQGYGYTFGSGTRLTVV.

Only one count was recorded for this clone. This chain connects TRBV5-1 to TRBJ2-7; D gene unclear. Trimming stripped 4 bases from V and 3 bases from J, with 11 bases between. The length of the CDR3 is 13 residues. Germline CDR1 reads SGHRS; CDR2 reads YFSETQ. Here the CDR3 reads CASSHTAGYEQYF. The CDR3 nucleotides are TGCGCCAGCAGCCACACGGCCGGCTACGAGCAGTACTTC. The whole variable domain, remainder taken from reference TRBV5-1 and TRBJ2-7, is KAGVTQTPRYLIKTRGQQVTLSCSPISGHRSVSWYQQTPGQGLQFLFEYFSETQRNKGNFPGRFSGRQFSNSRSEMNVSTLELGDSALYLCASSHTAGYEQYFGPGTRLTVT.

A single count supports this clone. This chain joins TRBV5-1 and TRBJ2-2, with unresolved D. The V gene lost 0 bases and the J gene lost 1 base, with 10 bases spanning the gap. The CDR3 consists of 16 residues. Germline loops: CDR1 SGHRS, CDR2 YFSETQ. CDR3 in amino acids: CASSLAGRMNTGELFF. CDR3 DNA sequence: TGCGCCAGCAGCTTGGCGGGTAGAATGAACACCGGGGAGCTGTTTTTT.

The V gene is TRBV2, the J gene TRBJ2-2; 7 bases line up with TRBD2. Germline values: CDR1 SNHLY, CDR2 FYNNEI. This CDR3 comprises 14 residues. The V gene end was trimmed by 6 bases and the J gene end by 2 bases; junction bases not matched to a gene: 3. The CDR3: CASSPSGNTGELFF. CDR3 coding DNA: TGTGCCAGCAGCCCTAGCGGAAACACCGGGGAGCTGTTTTTT.

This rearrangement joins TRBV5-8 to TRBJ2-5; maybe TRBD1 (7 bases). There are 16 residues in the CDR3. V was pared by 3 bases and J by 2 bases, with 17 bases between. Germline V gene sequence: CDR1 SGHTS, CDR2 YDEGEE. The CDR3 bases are TGTGCCAGCAGCTCCGGACAGGCTGGGAGGCAAGAGACCCAGTACTTC. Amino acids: CASSSGQAGRQETQYF.

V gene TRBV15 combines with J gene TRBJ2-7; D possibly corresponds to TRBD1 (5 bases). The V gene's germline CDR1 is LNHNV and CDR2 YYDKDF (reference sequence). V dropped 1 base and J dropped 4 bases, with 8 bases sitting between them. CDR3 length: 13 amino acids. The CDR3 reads CATSRGQTYEQYF. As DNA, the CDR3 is TGTGCCACCAGCAGAGGACAGACTTACGAGCAGTACTTC.

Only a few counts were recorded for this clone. CDR3 region: CASSPRQGDQPQHF. Here the CDR3 DNA reads TGTGCCAGCAGCCCCCGACAGGGGGATCAGCCCCAGCATTTT. The V gene is TRBV9, the J gene TRBJ1-5; 9 positions match TRBD1. Germline V gene sequence: CDR1 SGDLS, CDR2 YYNGEE. The CDR3 loop spans 14 amino acids. Germline trimming cut 4 bases from V and 5 bases from J; bases unmatched to any gene: 4. Supplemented by reference TRBV9 and TRBJ1-5, the full variable domain reads DSGVTQTPKHLITATGQRVTLRCSPRSGDLSVYWYQQSLDQGLQFLIQYYNGEERAKGNILERFSAQQFPDLHSELNLSSLELGDSALYFCASSPRQGDQPQHFGDGTRLSIL.

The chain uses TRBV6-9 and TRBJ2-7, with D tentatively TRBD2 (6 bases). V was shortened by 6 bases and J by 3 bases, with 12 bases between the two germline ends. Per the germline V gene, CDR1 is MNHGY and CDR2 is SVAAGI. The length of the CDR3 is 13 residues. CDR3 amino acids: CASSLVGGYEQYF. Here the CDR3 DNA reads TGTGCCAGCAGCCTTGTGGGGGGCTACGAGCAGTACTTC.

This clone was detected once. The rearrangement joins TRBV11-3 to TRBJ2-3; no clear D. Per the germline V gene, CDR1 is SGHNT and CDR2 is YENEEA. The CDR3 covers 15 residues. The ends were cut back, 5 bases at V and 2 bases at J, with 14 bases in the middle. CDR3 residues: CASSPRGSATDTQYF. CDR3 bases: TGTGCCAGCAGCCCGAGAGGTTCTGCCACAGATACGCAGTATTTT.

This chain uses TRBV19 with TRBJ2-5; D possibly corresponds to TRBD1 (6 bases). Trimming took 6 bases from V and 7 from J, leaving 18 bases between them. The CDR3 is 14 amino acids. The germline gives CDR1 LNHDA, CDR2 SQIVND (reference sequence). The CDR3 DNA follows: TGTGCCAGTAGACCTGACAGGTCCCGGGTGACCCAGTACTTC. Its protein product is CASRPDRSRVTQYF.

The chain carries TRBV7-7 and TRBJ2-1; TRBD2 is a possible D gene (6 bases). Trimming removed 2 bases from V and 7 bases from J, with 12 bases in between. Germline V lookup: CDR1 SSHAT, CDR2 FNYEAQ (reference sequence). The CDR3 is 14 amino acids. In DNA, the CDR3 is TGTGCCAGCAGCTTAACGCCGGGGGAGAATGAGCAGTTCTTC. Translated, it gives CASSLTPGENEQFF. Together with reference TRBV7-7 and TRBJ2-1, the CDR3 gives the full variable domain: GAGVSQSPRYKVTKRGQDVTLRCDPISSHATLYWYQQALGQGPEFLTYFNYEAQPDKSGLPSDRFSAERPEGSISTLTIQRTEQRDSAMYRCASSLTPGENEQFFGPGTRLTVL.

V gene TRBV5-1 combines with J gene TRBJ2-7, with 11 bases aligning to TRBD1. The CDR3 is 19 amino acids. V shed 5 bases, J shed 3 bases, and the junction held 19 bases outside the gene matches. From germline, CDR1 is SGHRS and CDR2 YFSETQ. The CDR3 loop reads CASRRGGQGAKILSYEQYF. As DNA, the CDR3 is TGCGCCAGCAGGCGAGGCGGACAGGGGGCAAAGATTCTTAGCTACGAGCAGTACTTC.

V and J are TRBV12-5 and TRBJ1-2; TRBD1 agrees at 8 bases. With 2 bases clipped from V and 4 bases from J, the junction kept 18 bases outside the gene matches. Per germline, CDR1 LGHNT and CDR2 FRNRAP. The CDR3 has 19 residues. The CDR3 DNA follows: TGTGCTAGTGGTTTGCCCCCGGACAGGGAAGGAAAGGAGCCCTATGGCTACACCTTC. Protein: CASGLPPDREGKEPYGYTF.

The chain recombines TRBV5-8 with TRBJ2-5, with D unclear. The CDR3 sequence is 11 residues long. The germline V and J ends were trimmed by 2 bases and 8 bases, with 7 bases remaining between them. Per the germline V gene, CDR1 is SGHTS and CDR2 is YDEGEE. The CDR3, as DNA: TGTGCCAGCAGCTTCAGCTTTACCCAGTACTTC. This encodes CASSFSFTQYF. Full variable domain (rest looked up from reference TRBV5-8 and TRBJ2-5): EAGVTQSPTHLIKTRGQQATLRCSPISGHTSVYWYQQALGLGLQFLLWYDEGEERNRGNFPPRFSGRQFPNYSSELNVNALELEDSALYLCASSFSFTQYFGPGTRLLVL.

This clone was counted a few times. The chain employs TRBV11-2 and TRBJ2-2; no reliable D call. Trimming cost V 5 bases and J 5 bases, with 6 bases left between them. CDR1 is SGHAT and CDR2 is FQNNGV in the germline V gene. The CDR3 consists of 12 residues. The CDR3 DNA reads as TGTGCCAGCAGCATGACAACCGGGGAGCTGTTTTTT. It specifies CASSMTTGELFF.

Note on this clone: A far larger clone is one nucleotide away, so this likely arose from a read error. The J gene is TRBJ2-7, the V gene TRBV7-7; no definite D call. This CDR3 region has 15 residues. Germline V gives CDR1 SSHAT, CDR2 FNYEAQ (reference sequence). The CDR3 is CASSFLRYSPYEQHF. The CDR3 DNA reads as TGTGCCAGCAGTTTCCTCCGCTACTCACCCTACGAGCAGCACTTC.

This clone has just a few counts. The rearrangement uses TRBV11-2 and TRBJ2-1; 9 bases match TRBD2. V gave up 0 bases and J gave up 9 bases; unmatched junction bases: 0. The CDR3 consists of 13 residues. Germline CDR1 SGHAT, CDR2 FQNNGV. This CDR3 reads CASSLETSGEQFF. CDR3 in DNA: TGTGCCAGCAGCTTAGAGACTAGCGGTGAGCAGTTCTTC.